What follows are 21 T cell receptor beta chains derived from one specimen sequenced in a study of long-term antiretroviral therapy in people with HIV (dated by TCRdb to between 2021 and 2024). The immunoSEQ hsTCRB v3.0 assay was used at survey level resolution to sequence the TRB variable region. TCRdb stores this immuneACCESS table with in-frame sequences only. Part of the clones is absent; in the studies checked, under half of the shortfall reflects unresolved V genes, and no reason is known for the rest. Here the sample has approximately 19,000 clones; 79% occur a single time. The top ten hold under 8% of the sample. The sequencing used unsorted PBMCs, collected at the start of antiretroviral therapy, before treatment. All receptors come from a man between 18 and 35 years old with HIV.

The chain joins TRBV19 to TRBJ2-7; 8 nucleotides align to TRBD2. The CDR3 has 15 amino acids. The V gene end was trimmed by 5 bases and the J gene end by 2 bases; junction bases not matched to a gene: 8. Germline V lookup: CDR1 LNHDA, CDR2 SQIVND (reference sequence). This chain's CDR3 is CASSSLAGPTYEQYF. In DNA form, the CDR3 reads TGTGCCAGTAGTTCCTTAGCGGGACCAACCTACGAGCAGTACTTC.

This chain uses TRBV4-2 with TRBJ1-1; D is perhaps TRBD1 (5 bases). CDR1 and CDR2 from the germline V gene are LGHNA and YNFKEQ. Trimming removed 6 bases from V and 1 base from J, with 6 bases in between. This CDR3 contains 12 residues. CDR3 sequence reads: CASSQGNTEAFF. The DNA for the CDR3 is TGTGCCAGCAGTCAGGGGAACACTGAAGCTTTCTTT.

This clone has just a few counts. The chain joins TRBV5-5 to TRBJ2-1; D perhaps matches TRBD2 (6 bases). Germline CDR1 SGHKS, CDR2 YYEKEE (reference sequence). The CDR3 is 14 residues long. The ends were cut back, 2 bases at V and 10 bases at J, with 16 bases in the middle. CDR3 region: CASSFEVWGVEQFF. CDR3 bases: TGTGCCAGCAGCTTCGAGGTTTGGGGGGTCGAGCAGTTCTTC.

This chain connects TRBV10-2 to TRBJ2-2; no clear D. Germline CDR1 and CDR2: WSHSY and SAAADI. V shed 6 bases and J shed 4 bases, with 21 bases lying between them. This CDR3 comprises 17 residues. CDR3 DNA: TGCGCCAGCAGAAACGGCTCGACCCCTCGCCCCACCGGGGAGCTGTTTTTT. Its translation is CASRNGSTPRPTGELFF.

The rearrangement uses TRBV25-1 and TRBJ1-4; D might be TRBD1 (5 bases). The CDR3 loop spans 17 amino acids. V lost 4 bases, J lost 4 bases, and 19 bases lay in between. CDR1 and CDR2 (germline): MGHDK, SYGVNS. The CDR3 is CASSVPPSGTLNEKLFF. The CDR3 DNA follows: TGTGCCAGCAGTGTACCTCCGTCTGGGACGCTTAATGAAAAACTGTTTTTT.

The V call is TRBV5-1, the J call TRBJ2-7, with D perhaps TRBD1 (6 bases). Per the germline V gene, CDR1 is SGHRS and CDR2 is YFSETQ. V dropped 7 bases and J dropped 3 bases, with 11 bases sitting between them. The CDR3 consists of 12 residues. The CDR3 spells CASGMTGYEQYF. DNA of the CDR3: TGCGCCAGCGGAATGACAGGCTACGAGCAGTACTTC.

This chain links TRBV11-2 with TRBJ2-4; 9 nucleotides match TRBD1. There are 20 residues in the CDR3. V shed 0 bases and J 0 bases; nucleotides not matched to a gene: 12. The germline V gene has CDR1 SGHAT and CDR2 FQNNGV. CDR3 coding DNA: TGTGCCAGCAGCTTAGATTGGGACAGGGACCGCATTCTAGCCAAAAACATTCAGTACTTC. Translation gives CASSLDWDRDRILAKNIQYF.

The V and J genes are TRBV9 and TRBJ1-1; D remains ambiguous. This CDR3 has 13 amino acids. Germline CDR1 reads SGDLS; CDR2 reads YYNGEE. The ends were cut back, 3 bases at V and 6 bases at J, with 12 bases in the middle. The CDR3 sequence: CASSEEIQSEAFF. The CDR3 DNA reads TGTGCCAGCAGCGAGGAGATCCAATCTGAAGCTTTCTTT.

This clone has only a few counts. The CDR3 loop reads CASTENRDTGELFF. The CDR3 coding sequence is TGTGCCAGCACCGAGAACAGGGATACCGGGGAGCTGTTTTTT. This sequence joins TRBV9 and TRBJ2-2; tentatively, D is TRBD1 (6 bases). Between the trimmed V and J ends, which lost 6 bases and 5 bases, there was a span of 14 bases. This CDR3 spans 14 amino acids. CDR1 is SGDLS, CDR2 YYNGEE, per germline.

The chain is built from TRBV5-1 and TRBJ2-2; D gene uncertain. V was pared by 0 bases and J by 1 base, with 7 bases between. Germline assignment: CDR1 SGHRS and CDR2 YFSETQ. The CDR3 contains 15 residues. This CDR3 reads CASSLGGKNTGELFF. The CDR3 DNA reads TGCGCCAGCAGCTTGGGCGGAAAGAACACCGGGGAGCTGTTTTTT. Full variable domain (rest looked up from reference TRBV5-1 and TRBJ2-2): KAGVTQTPRYLIKTRGQQVTLSCSPISGHRSVSWYQQTPGQGLQFLFEYFSETQRNKGNFPGRFSGRQFSNSRSEMNVSTLELGDSALYLCASSLGGKNTGELFFGEGSRLTVL.

This rearrangement joins TRBV6-5 to TRBJ2-3; D possibly corresponds to TRBD1 (5 bases). Germline V CDR1 and CDR2: MNHEY, SVGAGI. Trimming pared 7 bases from V and 1 base from J, leaving 15 bases between. CDR3 length: 15 amino acids. The CDR3 sequence: CASKAGFAGTDTQYF. The CDR3 nucleotides read TGTGCCAGCAAGGCAGGGTTTGCGGGCACAGATACGCAGTATTTT.

The chain has TRBV6-5 and TRBJ2-7; D may be TRBD2 (6 bases). V was clipped by 1 base and J by 5 bases, with 9 bases between them. Germline-derived CDR1 and CDR2 are MNHEY and SVGAGI. The CDR3 totals 13 residues. CDR3 in amino acids: CASSYFPGDEQYF. In DNA, the CDR3 is TGTGCCAGCAGTTACTTCCCGGGAGACGAGCAGTACTTC.

This chain joins TRBV28 and TRBJ2-3; no reliable D call. This CDR3 is built from 14 residues. Germline assignment: CDR1 MDHEN and CDR2 SYDVKM. V dropped 3 bases and J dropped 1 base, with 8 bases sitting between them. The CDR3 nucleotides are TGTGCCAGCAGTTTGAATGGCGGCACAGATACGCAGTATTTT. Protein product: CASSLNGGTDTQYF.

V gene TRBV7-8 combines with J gene TRBJ2-1, with a tentative D call TRBD2 (6 bases). V lost 4 bases and J lost 1, with 11 bases in between. The CDR3 totals 15 residues. Germline V gives CDR1 SGHVS, CDR2 FQNEAQ. CDR3 amino acids: CASSSGGSSYNEQFF. CDR3 bases: TGTGCCAGCAGCTCTGGGGGGAGTTCCTACAATGAGCAGTTCTTC.

The rearrangement links TRBV9 to TRBJ2-1; 7 bases map to TRBD2. Germline V CDR1 and CDR2: SGDLS, YYNGEE. The CDR3 runs 15 residues. Trimming at V came to 4 bases and at J to 5 bases, leaving 9 bases not matched to a gene. The CDR3 sequence: CASSYRGGSNNEQFF. DNA of the CDR3: TGTGCCAGCAGCTATAGGGGCGGGAGTAACAATGAGCAGTTCTTC.

The rearrangement joins TRBV29-1 to TRBJ2-1; D uncertain. This CDR3 spans 17 amino acids. Germline V CDR1 and CDR2: SQVTM, ANQGSEA. Trimming cost V 3 bases and J 1 base, with 19 bases left between them. Here the CDR3 reads CSVDGWVLPGSYNEQFF. The CDR3 nucleotides are TGCAGCGTTGACGGTTGGGTCCTACCTGGATCCTACAATGAGCAGTTCTTC.

The chain has TRBV19 and TRBJ2-2; 7 bases are a match to TRBD2. The J segment lost 5 bases and the V segment lost 3 bases, leaving 6 bases of the junction unmatched. Germline values: CDR1 LNHDA, CDR2 SQIVND (reference sequence). The CDR3 has 15 amino acids. The CDR3 coding sequence is TGTGCCAGTAGTATTTCCGGGGGGTGGACCGGGGAGCTGTTTTTT. It translates to CASSISGGWTGELFF.

This clone was seen only a few times. J is TRBJ1-1 and V is TRBV9; D remains ambiguous. Germline CDR1 SGDLS, CDR2 YYNGEE. Trimming removed 0 bases at V and 3 bases at J, with 15 bases between. The CDR3 runs 16 residues. This chain's CDR3 is CASSVAPAGVDTEAFF. The CDR3, as DNA: TGTGCCAGCAGCGTAGCCCCGGCTGGCGTGGACACTGAAGCTTTCTTT.

This chain uses TRBV27 with TRBJ1-1; D is perhaps TRBD1 (5 bases). The CDR3 consists of 12 residues. The V end was cut by 3 bases, the J end by 7 bases, with 9 bases between. Germline V CDR1 and CDR2: MNHEY, SMNVEV (reference sequence). The CDR3 DNA follows: TGTGCCAGCAGTTTCGGGACGGGTGAAGCTTTCTTT. It yields the protein CASSFGTGEAFF.

This chain links TRBV7-9 with TRBJ2-7; no firm D call. The CDR3 consists of 12 residues. V dropped 1 base and J dropped 7 bases, with 8 bases sitting between them. Germline CDR1 and CDR2: SEHNR and FQNEAQ (reference sequence). CDR3 sequence reads: CASSLGPLEQYF. In nucleotides, the CDR3 is TGTGCCAGCAGCTTAGGGCCTCTGGAGCAGTACTTC.

V usage is TRBV11-2 and J usage is TRBJ2-1; 8 bases align to TRBD2. CDR1 is SGHAT and CDR2 is FQNNGV in the germline V gene. The CDR3 runs 15 residues. Trimming cost V 5 bases and J 0 bases; bases outside gene matches: 3. CDR3 protein: CASSPLAGSYNEQFF. CDR3 nucleotide sequence: TGTGCCAGCAGCCCGCTAGCGGGCTCCTACAATGAGCAGTTCTTC.